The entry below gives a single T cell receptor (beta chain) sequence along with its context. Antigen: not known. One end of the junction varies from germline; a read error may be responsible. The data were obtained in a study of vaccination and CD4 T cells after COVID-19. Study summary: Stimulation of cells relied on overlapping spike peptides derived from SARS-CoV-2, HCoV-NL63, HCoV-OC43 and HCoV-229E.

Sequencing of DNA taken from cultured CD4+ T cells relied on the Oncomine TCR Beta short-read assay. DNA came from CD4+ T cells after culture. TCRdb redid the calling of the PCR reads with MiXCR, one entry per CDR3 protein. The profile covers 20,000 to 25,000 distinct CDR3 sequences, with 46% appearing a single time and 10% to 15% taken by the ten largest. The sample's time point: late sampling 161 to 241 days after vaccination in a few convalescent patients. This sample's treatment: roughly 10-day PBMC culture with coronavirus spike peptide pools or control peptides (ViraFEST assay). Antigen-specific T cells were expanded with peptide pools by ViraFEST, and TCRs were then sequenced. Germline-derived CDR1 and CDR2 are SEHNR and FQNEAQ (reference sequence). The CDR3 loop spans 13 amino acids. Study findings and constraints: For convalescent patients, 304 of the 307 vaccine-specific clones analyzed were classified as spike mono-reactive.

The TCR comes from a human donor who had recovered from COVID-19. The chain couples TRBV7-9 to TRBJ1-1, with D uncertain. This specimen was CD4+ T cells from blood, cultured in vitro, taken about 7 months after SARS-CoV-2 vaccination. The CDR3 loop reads CASSNTANSEAFF. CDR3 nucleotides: TGTGCCAGCAGCAATACAGCGAACTCTGAAGCTTTCTTT.